This T cell receptor (beta chain) appears in the sequencing data of a study of blood T cell repertoires in COVID-19. Study-level background: Samples taken during acute and convalescent COVID-19 were collected in the United States, Italy and Spain. T cells, B-cell-depleted T cells, or PBMCs supplied cDNA or gDNA.

While infection was still active, Seattle patients were enrolled and then followed longitudinally. Produced via immunoSEQ multiplex PCR; TCRdb's table is partial and in-frame only. The sample contains around 200,000 clones, more than 75% of which appear only once. The sequenced material came from peripheral blood. The TCR was taken from a woman aged 40 to 55 with COVID-19, enrolled during active disease.

CDR3 sequence reads: CASSPRTGEKETQYF. CDR3 DNA sequence: TGTGCCAGCAGTCCGCGGACAGGGGAGAAGGAGACCCAGTACTTC. The chain links TRBV2 to TRBJ2-5; TRBD1 agrees at 9 bases. Germline assignment: CDR1 SNHLY and CDR2 FYNNEI. The V and J ends lost 5 bases and 5 bases, in that order; junction bases with no gene match: 9. The CDR3 is 15 amino acids.